This T cell receptor (beta chain) was identified in a study of human T cells and chemical hapten exposure. The sample's time point: patch test 2, 6 weeks after DPC sensitization. Treatment specified: therapeutic diphenylcyclopropenone sensitization with weekly scalp DPC. At every patch-test visit, blood was drawn before the patch test was applied. Details on this clonotype: Its antigen remains unknown.

The V gene's germline CDR1 is LGHNA and CDR2 YSLEER. The CDR3 is 13 residues long. V was trimmed by 5 bases and J by 7 bases, leaving 9 bases between them. Study-level points and caveats: Sensitizing to DPC left TCRs with a frequency above 1 in 1000 unaltered.

TCRdb independently ran MiXCR on the RACE reads; one entry per CDR3 protein. The sample gives just over 350,000 distinct CDR3 sequences, roughly 6.3% of which show up once; about 5% is in the top ten. This clonotype was sampled from a woman younger than 30 with alopecia areata. Some clones in this sample may be carry-over from other donors' samples. Specimen: whole blood, collected in connection with sensitization to the hapten diphenylcyclopropenone (DPC). The chain uses TRBV4-3 and TRBJ1-6; D is undetermined. DNA for the CDR3: TGCGCCAGCAGCATCGGCGGCAATTCACCCCTCCACTTT. Residues: CASSIGGNSPLHF.